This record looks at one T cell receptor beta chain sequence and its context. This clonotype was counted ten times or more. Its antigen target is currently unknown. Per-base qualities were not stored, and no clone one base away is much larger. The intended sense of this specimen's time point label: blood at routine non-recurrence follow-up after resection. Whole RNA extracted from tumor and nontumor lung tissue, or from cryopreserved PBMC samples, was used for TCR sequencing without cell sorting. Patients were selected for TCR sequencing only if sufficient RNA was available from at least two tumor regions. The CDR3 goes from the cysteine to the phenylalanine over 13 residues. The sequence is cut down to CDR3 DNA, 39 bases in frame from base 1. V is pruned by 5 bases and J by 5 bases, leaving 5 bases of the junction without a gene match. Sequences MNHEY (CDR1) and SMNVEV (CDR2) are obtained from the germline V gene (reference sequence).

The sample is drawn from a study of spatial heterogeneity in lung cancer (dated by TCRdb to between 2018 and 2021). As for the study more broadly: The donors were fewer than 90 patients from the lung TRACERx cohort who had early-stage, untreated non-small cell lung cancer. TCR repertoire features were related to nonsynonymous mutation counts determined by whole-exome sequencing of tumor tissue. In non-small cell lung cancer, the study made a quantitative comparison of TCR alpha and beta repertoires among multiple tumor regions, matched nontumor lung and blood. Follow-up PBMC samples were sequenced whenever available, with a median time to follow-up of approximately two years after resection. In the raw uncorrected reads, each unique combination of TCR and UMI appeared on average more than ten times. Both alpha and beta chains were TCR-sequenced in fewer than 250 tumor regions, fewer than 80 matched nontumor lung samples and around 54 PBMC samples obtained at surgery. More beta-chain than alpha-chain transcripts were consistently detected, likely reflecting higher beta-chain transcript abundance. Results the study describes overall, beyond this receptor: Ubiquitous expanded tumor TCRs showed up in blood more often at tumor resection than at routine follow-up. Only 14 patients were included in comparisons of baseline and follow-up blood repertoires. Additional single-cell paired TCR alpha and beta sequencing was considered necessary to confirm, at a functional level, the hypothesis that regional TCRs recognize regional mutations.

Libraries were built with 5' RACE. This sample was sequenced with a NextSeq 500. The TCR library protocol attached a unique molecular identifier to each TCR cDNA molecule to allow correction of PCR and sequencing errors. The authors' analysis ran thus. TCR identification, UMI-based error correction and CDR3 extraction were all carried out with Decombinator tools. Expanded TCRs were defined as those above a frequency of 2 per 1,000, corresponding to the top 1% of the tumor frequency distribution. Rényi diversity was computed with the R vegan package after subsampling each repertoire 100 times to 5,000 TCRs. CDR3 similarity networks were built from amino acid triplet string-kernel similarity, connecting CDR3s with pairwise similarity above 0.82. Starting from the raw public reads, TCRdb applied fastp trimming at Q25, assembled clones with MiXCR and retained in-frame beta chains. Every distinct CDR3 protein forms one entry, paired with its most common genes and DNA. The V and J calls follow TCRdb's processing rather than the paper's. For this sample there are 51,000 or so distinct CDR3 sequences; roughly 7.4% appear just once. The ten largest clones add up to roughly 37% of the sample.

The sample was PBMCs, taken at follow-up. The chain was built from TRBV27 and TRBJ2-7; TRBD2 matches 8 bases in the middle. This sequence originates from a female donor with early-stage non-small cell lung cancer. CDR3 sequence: CASSRGGPHEQYF. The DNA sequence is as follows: TGTGCCAGCAGTCGGGGGGGACCCCACGAGCAGTACTTC.